The clone carrying this T cell receptor beta chain was detected once. The data belong to a study of blood T cell repertoires in COVID-19. This CDR3 comprises 16 residues. Germline V gene sequence: CDR1 SQVTM, CDR2 ANQGSEA. Trimming took off 2 bases at V and 3 bases at J, with 18 bases between the two ends. The repertoire was sequenced with immunoSEQ multiplex PCR; TCRdb's copy has only in-frame clones and lacks some. Among fewer than 500,000 clones, approximately 87% were seen once, and the ten largest hold about 1.5%. Sequenced material: PBMCs or T cells enriched from blood (not recorded which). The clonotype originates from a man aged 25 to 40 who had recovered from COVID-19. The gene calls are TRBV29-1 and TRBJ2-3, with D perhaps TRBD1 (5 bases). The CDR3 DNA reads TGCAGCGTTGAAAGGGGTGGATTAGGTATGACAGATACGCAGTATTTT. Translated, it gives CSVERGGLGMTDTQYF.